This record concerns one TCR beta chain sequence. The data derive from a study of blood T cell repertoires in COVID-19. For the study at large: Some COVID-19 samples were acute and others convalescent; all came from the United States, Italy and Spain. From T cells, B-cell-depleted T cells, or PBMCs came the material, which was cDNA or gDNA.

Original analysis: Reference gene primer amplification yielded estimated nucleated cell counts. Assay: immunoSEQ multiplex PCR; the TCRdb copy retains only in-frame clones and omits some. V and J calls and clone size are copied from that table; D and trimming were computed from the DNA. Of around 200,000 clones in the sample, around 80% were seen once. V lost 1 base, J lost 2 bases, and 11 bases lay in between. The CDR3 is made up of 15 amino acids. CDR1 and CDR2 from the germline V gene are MNHNY and SVGAGI (reference sequence). The receptor was derived from a human donor in a cohort sampled during active COVID-19. Sequencing was done on a sample of peripheral blood. The chain couples TRBV6-6 to TRBJ1-2, with unresolved D. CDR3 sequence (DNA): TGTGCCAGCAGTTACTTGGAGGACGGGAACTATGGCTACACCTTC. It translates to CASSYLEDGNYGYTF.